Each of the 32 T cell receptor beta chains below was sequenced from the same sample in a study of cytomegalovirus exposure and HLA in healthy donors. Primers for the PCR totalled 60 Vbeta and 13 Jbeta. Libraries were prepared by immunoSEQ multiplex PCR; TCRdb keeps only in-frame clonotypes and omits some of them. The table includes some 150,000 clones, roughly 80% detected once. The sequenced sample consisted of PBMCs. These receptors all stem from a woman in her thirties or forties in good health and CMV-seropositive.

The V and J genes are TRBV28 and TRBJ2-5; 12 nucleotides align to TRBD2. The ends lost 5 bases at V and 0 bases at J; junction bases unmatched: 4. The CDR3 is 16 amino acids. Germline V gives CDR1 MDHEN, CDR2 SYDVKM. The CDR3 here is CASSLGLAGYQETQYF. CDR3 coding DNA: TGTGCCAGCAGTCTGGGACTAGCGGGCTACCAAGAGACCCAGTACTTC.

The chain carries TRBV7-9 and TRBJ1-4; D is unresolved. The CDR3 has 11 amino acids. Germline V lookup: CDR1 SEHNR, CDR2 FQNEAQ (reference sequence). Trimming took 8 bases from V and 8 from J, leaving 9 bases between them. This chain's CDR3 is CASRLQEKLFF. DNA of the CDR3: TGTGCCAGCCGCCTTCAGGAAAAACTGTTTTTT.

Here the CDR3 DNA reads TGTGCCAGCAGCGCGGGGGACAGGGCATACGAGCAGTACTTC. As protein: CASSAGDRAYEQYF. The genes are TRBV5-4 and TRBJ2-7; TRBD1 matches at 9 bases. J gave up 4 bases and V 4 bases, and 6 bases lay outside the gene matches. Per germline, CDR1 SGHNT and CDR2 YYREEE (reference sequence). The CDR3 is made up of 14 amino acids.

The rearrangement links TRBV6-1 to TRBJ1-2; D might be TRBD1 (6 bases). V gave up 0 bases and J gave up 6 bases, with 20 bases separating them. Germline V CDR1 and CDR2: MNHNS, SASEGT. The CDR3 totals 17 residues. The CDR3 protein is CASSEAGRWQGKDGYTF. As DNA, the CDR3 is TGTGCCAGCAGTGAAGCGGGTAGATGGCAGGGGAAGGATGGCTACACCTTC.

The V and J genes are TRBV5-4 and TRBJ2-5, with 9 positions matching TRBD2. Unmatched junction bases numbered 15, after V lost 10 bases and J lost 5 bases. This CDR3 comprises 15 residues. Germline loops: CDR1 SGHNT, CDR2 YYREEE (reference sequence). The CDR3 loop reads CAGERGGGASETQYF. As DNA, the CDR3 is TGTGCCGGAGAGAGGGGCGGGGGGGCCTCGGAGACCCAGTACTTC. The complete variable domain, with remaining parts taken from reference TRBV5-4 and TRBJ2-5, reads ETGVTQSPTHLIKTRGQQVTLRCSSQSGHNTVSWYQQALGQGPQFIFQYYREEENGRGNFPPRFSGLQFPNYSSELNVNALELDDSALYLCAGERGGGASETQYFGPGTRLLVL.

The chain employs TRBV5-4 and TRBJ2-3, with TRBD2 identical over 11 bases. There are 16 residues in the CDR3. J gave up 0 bases and V 4 bases, and 4 bases lay outside the gene matches. Per the germline V gene, CDR1 is SGHNT and CDR2 is YYREEE (reference sequence). CDR3 residues: CASSERLAGSTDTQYF. DNA for the CDR3: TGTGCCAGCAGCGAAAGACTAGCGGGGAGCACAGATACGCAGTATTTT.

The chain couples TRBV4-1 to TRBJ2-2; no clear D gene. The V and J ends lost 1 base and 6 bases respectively, with 12 bases between them. The CDR3 length is 15 residues. Germline CDR1 reads MGHRA; CDR2 reads YSYEKL. The CDR3 loop is CASSQGNYFSGELFF. The CDR3 bases are TGCGCCAGCAGCCAAGGGAACTACTTCTCCGGGGAGCTGTTTTTT.

This clone has only a few counts. The V gene is TRBV2, the J gene TRBJ1-1; TRBD1 matches 9 bases. Germline CDR1 SNHLY, CDR2 FYNNEI. CDR3 length equals 14 residues. With V trimmed by 6 bases and J by 2 bases, 4 bases remained unmatched. This chain's CDR3 is CASRGGQGNTEAFF. CDR3 DNA: TGTGCCAGCAGGGGGGGACAGGGTAACACTGAAGCTTTCTTT.

The rearrangement uses TRBV12-2 and TRBJ1-2; the DNA was not used to check the table's D call, TRBD1. TRBV12-2 is tagged as a pseudogene. The CDR3 is 15 amino acids. The CDR3 DNA is TGTGCAAGTCGCTTACCAACAGACAGGGCGTGGGGCTACACCTTC. As protein: CASRLPTDRAWGYTF.

This sequence joins TRBV11-2 and TRBJ2-3; 8 positions match TRBD2. Germline CDR1 SGHAT, CDR2 FQNNGV. After removal of 0 bases from V and 3 bases from J, the junction contained 2 bases not matched to a gene. The CDR3 totals 15 residues. The CDR3 reads CASSLDRGGTDTQYF. DNA of the CDR3: TGTGCCAGCAGCTTAGATCGGGGGGGTACAGATACGCAGTATTTT.

The chain carries TRBV6-6 and TRBJ1-2; 9 nucleotides align to TRBD1. V lost 6 bases, J lost 2 bases, and 7 bases stayed unmatched. The CDR3 totals 15 residues. Germline values: CDR1 MNHNY, CDR2 SVGAGI (reference sequence). This CDR3 is CASRGGQGLNYGYTF. CDR3 coding DNA: TGTGCCAGCAGGGGGGGACAGGGCCTAAACTATGGCTACACCTTC.

The chain uses TRBV27 and TRBJ1-3; D gene uncertain. The germline V gene encodes CDR1 MNHEY and CDR2 SMNVEV (reference sequence). Trimming removed 5 bases from V and 0 bases from J, with 11 bases in between. The CDR3 has 15 residues. CDR3 in DNA: TGTGCCAGCAGTCCGAGTTTTCACTCTGGAAACACCATATATTTT. Protein sequence: CASSPSFHSGNTIYF.

The chain employs TRBV7-9 and TRBJ2-7; a possible D gene is TRBD1 (6 bases). Germline V gene data show CDR1 as SEHNR and CDR2 as FQNEAQ (reference sequence). This CDR3 comprises 13 residues. Between the trimmed V and J ends, which lost 4 bases and 1 base, there was a span of 8 bases. The CDR3 loop is CASSSDRSYEQYF. The CDR3 DNA is TGTGCCAGCAGCTCGGACAGATCCTACGAGCAGTACTTC. Variable domain in full (rest from reference TRBV7-9 and TRBJ2-7): DTGVSQNPRHKITKRGQNVTFRCDPISEHNRLYWYRQTLGQGPEFLTYFQNEAQLEKSRLLSDRFSAERPKGSFSTLEIQRTEQGDSAMYLCASSSDRSYEQYFGPGTRLTVT.

J is TRBJ2-3 and V is TRBV19, with 8 bases aligning to TRBD1. This CDR3 is built from 18 residues. Trimming at V came to 1 base and at J to 4 bases, leaving 13 bases not matched to a gene. Germline CDR1 and CDR2: LNHDA and SQIVND (reference sequence). As DNA, the CDR3 is TGTGCCAGTAGTATAGCGGCAGGGGGCGCGAGTGTCGCAGATACGCAGTATTTT. Its translation is CASSIAAGGASVADTQYF. Combining the CDR3 with reference TRBV19 and TRBJ2-3 gives the whole variable domain DGGITQSPKYLFRKEGQNVTLSCEQNLNHDAMYWYRQDPGQGLRLIYYSQIVNDFQKGDIAEGYSVSREKKESFPLTVTSAQKNPTAFYLCASSIAAGGASVADTQYFGPGTRLTVL.

The chain uses TRBV4-1 and TRBJ2-5; 10 positions match TRBD2. The end of the DNA aligns better with TRBJ2-7, so the J call may be wrong. Germline CDR1 MGHRA, CDR2 YSYEKL. The CDR3 sequence is 16 residues long. The CDR3 bases are TGCGCCAGCAGCCGCGAACTAGCGGGGAGATCCTACGAGCAGTACTTC. Protein sequence: CASSRELAGRSYEQYF.

The gene calls are TRBV19 and TRBJ2-1, with a tentative D call TRBD1 (6 bases). V lost 8 bases and J 10 bases, leaving 15 bases between the germline ends. This CDR3 has 12 amino acids. CDR1 LNHDA and CDR2 SQIVND come from the germline V gene (reference sequence). CDR3 nucleotide sequence: TGTGCCAGTTCTACAGGGCAAGGGGAGCAGTTCTTC. This translates into CASSTGQGEQFF.

V and J are TRBV12-2 and TRBJ1-5; the DNA was not compared with TRBD1, the D call given in the table. TRBV12-2 represents a pseudogene. This CDR3 region has 19 residues. The CDR3 bases are TGTGCAAGTCGCTTAATGGCCCCCCCCACAGGGGAGGGCAATCAGCCCCAGCATTTT. Translating gives CASRLMAPPTGEGNQPQHF.

Only a few counts were recorded for this clone. This sequence joins TRBV5-1 and TRBJ1-1, with D uncertain. The germline CDR1 and CDR2 sequences are SGHRS and YFSETQ. Trimming stripped 4 bases from V and 1 base from J, with 11 bases between. The CDR3 is made up of 14 amino acids. The CDR3 sequence: CASSPERANTEAFF. The CDR3 DNA is TGCGCCAGCAGCCCCGAGAGGGCGAACACTGAAGCTTTCTTT. Full variable domain (missing parts from reference TRBV5-1 and TRBJ1-1): KAGVTQTPRYLIKTRGQQVTLSCSPISGHRSVSWYQQTPGQGLQFLFEYFSETQRNKGNFPGRFSGRQFSNSRSEMNVSTLELGDSALYLCASSPERANTEAFFGQGTRLTVV.

This chain links TRBV6-6 with TRBJ2-1, with D possibly TRBD1 on 5 matching bases. There are 16 residues in the CDR3. V lost 6 bases and J 2 bases, leaving 17 bases between the germline ends. Germline CDR1 MNHNY, CDR2 SVGAGI (reference sequence). CDR3 DNA: TGTGCCAGCAGCCCAATCCAGGGTTTAACCTACAATGAGCAGTTCTTC. Protein: CASSPIQGLTYNEQFF.

This clone was observed a single time. The rearrangement links TRBV11-2 to TRBJ1-3; no clear D gene. With 4 bases removed from V and 0 bases from J, the gap between germline ends came to 10 bases. The CDR3 runs 15 residues. Germline CDR1 is SGHAT and CDR2 is FQNNGV. CDR3: CASSSSDSSGNTIYF. The CDR3, as DNA: TGTGCCAGCAGCTCAAGCGATAGCTCTGGAAACACCATATATTTT.

This clone occurred a few times. The chain couples TRBV6-5 to TRBJ2-2; D call uncertain. The V end lost 5 bases, the J end lost 7 bases, and 11 bases lay between the germline ends. CDR1 MNHEY and CDR2 SVGAGI come from the germline V gene. The CDR3 covers 13 residues. The CDR3 sequence is CASSPDLGGELFF. DNA of the CDR3: TGTGCCAGCAGTCCTGACTTGGGCGGGGAGCTGTTTTTT.

Only one count was recorded for this clone. The chain carries TRBV19 and TRBJ1-5; no clear D. CDR1 and CDR2 from the germline V gene are LNHDA and SQIVND (reference sequence). The CDR3 consists of 15 residues. V was pared by 4 bases and J by 1 base, with 11 bases between. In nucleotides, the CDR3 is TGTGCCAGTAGTACCGAGCCAGGAAGCAATCAGCCCCAGCATTTT. As protein: CASSTEPGSNQPQHF.

This rearrangement joins TRBV30 to TRBJ2-7; TRBD1 aligns across 10 bases. Germline-derived CDR1 and CDR2 are GTSNPN and SVGIG (reference sequence). The J segment lost 5 bases and the V segment lost 3 bases, leaving 7 bases of the junction unmatched. This CDR3 region has 14 residues. CDR3 loop: CAWSHWGQGNEQYF. The CDR3 coding sequence is TGTGCCTGGAGCCATTGGGGACAGGGGAACGAGCAGTACTTC. Complete variable domain (other parts from reference TRBV30 and TRBJ2-7): SQTIHQWPATLVQPVGSPLSLECTVEGTSNPNLYWYRQAAGRGLQLLFYSVGIGQISSEVPQNLSASRPQDRQFILSSKKLLLSDSGFYLCAWSHWGQGNEQYFGPGTRLTVT.

V is TRBV6-6 and J is TRBJ1-5, with unresolved D. CDR1 is MNHNY, CDR2 SVGAGI, per germline (reference sequence). CDR3 length equals 14 residues. Between the trimmed V and J ends, which lost 5 bases and 2 bases, there was a span of 10 bases. CDR3 coding DNA: TGTGCCAGCAGTATAGAGCTGCGCAATCAGCCCCAGCATTTT. Amino acid sequence: CASSIELRNQPQHF.

This clone was counted once. This CDR3 reads CASSLTTNEKLFF. CDR3 in DNA: TGTGCCAGCAGCCTAACAACTAATGAAAAACTGTTTTTT. The V call is TRBV28, the J call TRBJ1-4, with D uncertain. The germline V gene has CDR1 MDHEN and CDR2 SYDVKM. The CDR3 runs to 13 residues. V was trimmed by 6 bases and J by 0 bases, leaving 5 bases between them.

There are a few counts of this clone. The J gene is TRBJ2-7, the V gene TRBV28; 8 nucleotides line up with TRBD2. From germline, CDR1 is MDHEN and CDR2 SYDVKM. The CDR3 is 17 residues long. V lost 7 bases to trimming and J lost 0 bases; unmatched junction nucleotides: 14. CDR3 in amino acids: CASTTYLAGLSSYEQYF. Written as DNA, the CDR3 is TGTGCCAGCACTACTTACCTAGCGGGTTTAAGCTCCTACGAGCAGTACTTC. Variable domain in full (rest from reference TRBV28 and TRBJ2-7): DVKVTQSSRYLVKRTGEKVFLECVQDMDHENMFWYRQDPGLGLRLIYFSYDVKMKEKGDIPEGYSVSREKKERFSLILESASTNQTSMYLCASTTYLAGLSSYEQYFGPGTRLTVT.

The gene calls are TRBV19 and TRBJ2-1; 13 bases agree with TRBD2. With V trimmed by 4 bases and J by 8 bases, 14 bases remained unmatched. Germline values: CDR1 LNHDA, CDR2 SQIVND (reference sequence). The CDR3 runs 18 residues. For the CDR3, the DNA is TGTGCCAGTAGTAAACAAGTCTTCGGACTAGCGGGGGAACATGAGCAGTTCTTC. Encoded protein: CASSKQVFGLAGEHEQFF. Full variable domain (outside the CDR3, taken from reference TRBV19 and TRBJ2-1): DGGITQSPKYLFRKEGQNVTLSCEQNLNHDAMYWYRQDPGQGLRLIYYSQIVNDFQKGDIAEGYSVSREKKESFPLTVTSAQKNPTAFYLCASSKQVFGLAGEHEQFFGPGTRLTVL.

V and J are TRBV6-5 and TRBJ2-7, with TRBD2 identical over 9 bases. V gave up 5 bases and J gave up 0 bases; unmatched junction bases: 5. Germline CDR1 is MNHEY and CDR2 is SVGAGI. This CDR3 spans 15 amino acids. The CDR3 DNA reads as TGTGCCAGCAGTGTAAGCGGGGGGAGCTCCTACGAGCAGTACTTC. Translation: CASSVSGGSSYEQYF.

V and J are TRBV5-1 and TRBJ2-1, with 8 bases that match TRBD1. The V gene's germline CDR1 is SGHRS and CDR2 YFSETQ. V shed 4 bases and J 10 bases; nucleotides not matched to a gene: 7. CDR3 length: 13 amino acids. CDR3 sequence (DNA): TGCGCCAGCAGCAAGGGACAGGAGATGGAGCAGTTCTTC. Translation gives CASSKGQEMEQFF.

The CDR3 reads CASSPPTGRTSEAFF. Here the CDR3 DNA reads TGTGCCAGTAGTCCGCCGACAGGGAGGACCTCTGAAGCTTTCTTT. The J gene is TRBJ1-1, the V gene TRBV19, with 7 bases identical to TRBD1. Trimming took 5 bases from V and 6 from J; bases not matched to a gene: 12. The CDR3 extends over 15 amino acids. The germline gives CDR1 LNHDA, CDR2 SQIVND (reference sequence).

This clone turned up a few times. This rearrangement joins TRBV5-1 to TRBJ1-1, with TRBD1 matching over 8 bases. V lost 2 bases and J lost 0; bases outside the gene matches: 15. CDR1 and CDR2 (germline): SGHRS, YFSETQ. The CDR3 is 19 residues long. The CDR3 protein is CASSFSGQGHIDLNTEAFF. The CDR3 nucleotides are TGCGCCAGCAGCTTCTCCGGACAGGGACATATTGATTTGAACACTGAAGCTTTCTTT.

This chain connects TRBV29-1 to TRBJ2-5; 7 nucleotides line up with TRBD1. The tail of the sequence fits TRBJ2-7 better, so the J call may be wrong. The CDR3 length is 14 residues. Germline CDR1 SQVTM, CDR2 ANQGSEA. CDR3 nucleotides: TGCAGCGCCCGAAGGGGACAGCTCTCCTACGAGCAGTACTTC. Protein sequence: CSARRGQLSYEQYF.